Included here is one T cell receptor beta chain sequence, with context. The antigen is undetermined. All donors qualified as healthy HIV-negative adults and had experienced no recent acute infections or vaccinations. Adult Caucasians living in Nashville, Tennessee made up all of the donors. The V end was cut by 0 bases, the J end by 6 bases, with 16 bases between. CDR1 is SGDLS, CDR2 YYNGEE, per germline. CDR3 length: 15 residues. Sequencing was performed with immunoSEQ multiplex PCR; in TCRdb, only in-frame clones are kept and a portion is missing. The sample shows about 340,000 clones, around 67% of them seen only once. These data come from a study of shared clonotypes between healthy human individuals. Study-wide findings and caveats: A handful of donors shared about 4.8% of their naive CD4 clonotypes.

The sample was memory CD4+ T cells sorted from blood. Subset defined: CD45RA-negative fraction. This TCR came from a young man in good health. This sequence joins TRBV9 and TRBJ2-7, with D hard to call. CDR3 amino acids: CASSVGPGRGSEQYF. CDR3 in DNA: TGTGCCAGCAGCGTAGGCCCGGGTCGCGGATCCGAGCAGTACTTC. Drawing the rest from reference TRBV9 and TRBJ2-7, the complete variable domain is DSGVTQTPKHLITATGQRVTLRCSPRSGDLSVYWYQQSLDQGLQFLIQYYNGEERAKGNILERFSAQQFPDLHSELNLSSLELGDSALYFCASSVGPGRGSEQYFGPGTRLTVT.